What follows are 2 T cell receptor beta chains derived from one specimen sequenced in a study of T cell repertoires in cytomegalovirus infection. TCRdb re-analysed the reads in MiXCR, keeping a single row per CDR3 protein. The table records some 300,000 distinct CDR3 sequences, 8% to 10% of them present only once. Sequencing used PBMCs. The receptors shown here come from a human donor in good health (CMV status not recorded). Some clones in this sample may be carry-over from other donors' samples.

The sample holds many counts of this clonotype. The V and J genes are TRBV24-1 and TRBJ2-3; no clear D gene. V lost 9 bases and J lost 5, with 14 bases in between. The CDR3 is made up of 13 amino acids. Germline V CDR1 and CDR2: KGHDR, SFDVKD. The chain's CDR3 is CATSRWDQDTQYF. The CDR3, as DNA: TGTGCCACCTCAAGATGGGATCAAGATACGCAGTATTTT.

This clonotype was seen ten or more times. V is TRBV29-1 and J is TRBJ1-2; a weak D match, TRBD1 (5 bases). Germline assignment: CDR1 SQVTM and CDR2 ANQGSEA. V lost 6 bases and J lost 8, with 16 bases in between. The CDR3 sequence is 12 residues long. Here the CDR3 reads CSVTPGLGGYTF. The CDR3 coding sequence is TGCAGCGTCACACCGGGACTCGGGGGCTACACCTTC. Together with reference TRBV29-1 and TRBJ1-2, the CDR3 gives the full variable domain: SAVISQKPSRDICQRGTSLTIQCQVDSQVTMMFWYRQQPGQSLTLIATANQGSEATYESGFVIDKFPISRPNLTFSTLTVSNMSPEDSSIYLCSVTPGLGGYTFGSGTRLTVV.